The rows below give T cell receptor beta chains drawn from one sample of a study of blood T cell repertoires in COVID-19. Assay: immunoSEQ multiplex PCR; the TCRdb copy retains only in-frame clones and omits some. The table has a few hundred thousand clones, about 90% seen once. The sequenced sample was peripheral blood. These receptors all stem from a woman aged 40 to 50 with COVID-19, enrolled during active disease. Both conserved end residues are part of each CDR3. A D gene is named only where the DNA matches it firmly. Clone size is shown for a subset of rows, as once, few, many or a class of expanded clone.

clone size | D gene | J gene | V gene | CDR3 DNA | CDR3 protein
- | - | TRBJ2-1 | TRBV6-4 | TGTGCCAGCAGTCAGCGCTCTTACAATGAGCAGTTCTTC | CASSQRSYNEQFF
- | TRBD1 | TRBJ1-6 | TRBV4-3 | TGCGCCAGCAGCCAAGATCGGGACAGGGTAGGGACTAATTCACCCCTCCACTTT | CASSQDRDRVGTNSPLHF
- | - | TRBJ1-6 | TRBV5-5 | TGTGCCAGCAGCCCCAGGCGGGGATTGGATTCACCCCTCCACTTT | CASSPRRGLDSPLHF
- | - | TRBJ2-2 | TRBV4-1 | TGCGCCAGCTATCAGGGTTACACCGGGGAGCTGTTTTTT | CASYQGYTGELFF
- | TRBD1 | TRBJ1-2 | TRBV28 | TGTGCCAGCAGTTTGGTTACAGGGGGGAATCAGGGCTACACCTTC | CASSLVTGGNQGYTF
once | - | TRBJ1-2 | TRBV20-1 | TGCAGTGCTAGTCGGCGAACAGGGCCTAACTATGGCTACACCTTC | CSASRRTGPNYGYTF
- | - | TRBJ2-7 | TRBV4-2 | TGTGCCAGCAGCCAAGTCCAGGTCCCTTCGAGCGGATTCTCCTACGAGCAGTACTTC | CASSQVQVPSSGFSYEQYF
- | TRBD2 | TRBJ2-5 | TRBV29-1 | TGCAGCGTTGAAGGCCGGGCTAGCGGAAAGTGGGAGACCCAGTACTTC | CSVEGRASGKWETQYF
- | - | TRBJ1-6 | TRBV18 | TGTGCCAGCTCACCACGGGAGGGATCACCCCTCCACTTT | CASSPREGSPLHF
- | - | TRBJ1-5 | TRBV2 | TGTGCCAGCAGTGTTGCAGGATATAGCAATCAGCCCCAGCATTTT | CASSVAGYSNQPQHF
- | TRBD1 | TRBJ2-1 | TRBV27 | TGTGCCAGCAGTCCAGTCACAGGGGCCACGAATGAGCAGTTCTTC | CASSPVTGATNEQFF
- | TRBD1 | TRBJ2-7 | TRBV4-3 | TGCGCCAGCAGCCAAGGTGGGGAGGGGACAGGGGGCTCCTACGAGCAGTACTTC | CASSQGGEGTGGSYEQYF
- | - | TRBJ2-5 | TRBV5-4 | TGTGCCAGCAGCTTTAGGGGCGCCGAGGAGACCCAGTACTTC | CASSFRGAEETQYF
- | TRBD2 | TRBJ2-2 | TRBV2 | TGTGCGAGCGGTACTAGCGGAAACACCGGGGAGCTGTTTTTT | CASGTSGNTGELFF
few | - | TRBJ1-5 | TRBV7-8 | TGTGCCAGCAAAACAGGGTCAAATCAGCCCCAGCATTTT | CASKTGSNQPQHF
- | - | TRBJ1-3 | TRBV3-1/TRBV3-2 | TGTGCCAGCAGCCTGGCGGCTTCTGGAAACACCATATATTTT | CASSLAASGNTIYF
- | TRBD1 | TRBJ1-2 | TRBV7-2 | TGTGCCAGCAGCTTTCGGGGGACAGGGGAGTATGGCTACACCTTC | CASSFRGTGEYGYTF
- | TRBD2 | TRBJ2-7 | TRBV9 | TGTGCCAGCAGCGTCTCAACGCCGACTAGCGGGAGAATAACTAATGAGCAGTACTTC | CASSVSTPTSGRITNEQYF
- | TRBD2 | TRBJ2-1 | TRBV6-2/TRBV6-3 | TGTGCCAGCAGTCATTACGTCCCGGGACTAGCGGGAGGGACCTACAATGAGCAGTTCTTC | CASSHYVPGLAGGTYNEQFF
few | TRBD1 | TRBJ1-2 | TRBV19 | TGTGCCAGTAGTAGGGACTCCGGGACAGGGGGTTTGTTCTATGGCTACACCTTC | CASSRDSGTGGLFYGYTF
once | TRBD1 | TRBJ1-6 | TRBV28 | TGTGCCAGCACAGGGGGTCGGCAGGGGGATTCACCCCTCCACTTT | CASTGGRQGDSPLHF
- | - | TRBJ1-4 | TRBV5-6 | TGTGCCAGCAGTCTATCGTACCTTAAGCATGAAAAACTGTTTTTT | CASSLSYLKHEKLFF
- | - | TRBJ2-6 | TRBV30 | TGTGCCTGGAGTCCCAGGGGCTCTGGGGCCAACGTCCTGACTTTC | CAWSPRGSGANVLTF
- | TRBD1 | TRBJ2-7 | TRBV6-5 | TGTGCCATTCGACCGGGACAGGGGTCCCACGAGCAGTACTTC | CAIRPGQGSHEQYF
- | - | TRBJ1-1 | TRBV5-1 | TGCGCCAGCAGCTTGGCCCTGAGCACTGAAGCTTTCTTT | CASSLALSTEAFF
once | TRBD2 | TRBJ2-1 | TRBV6-2/TRBV6-3 | TGTGCCAGCAGTAACGGACTAGCGTCTAGTTTTAATGAGCAGTTCTTC | CASSNGLASSFNEQFF
- | - | TRBJ1-1 | TRBV7-9 | TGTGCCAGCAGCCCCCAAACAGCCGCTGAAGCTTTCTTT | CASSPQTAAEAFF
- | - | TRBJ1-4 | TRBV5-1 | TGCGCCAGCAGCGGGGAGAGTACAACTAATGAAAAACTGTTTTTT | CASSGESTTNEKLFF
- | - | TRBJ2-2 | TRBV15 | TGTGCCACCAGCTCCCAGGCTAGCGCGAACACCGGGGAGCTGTTTTTT | CATSSQASANTGELFF
once | TRBD1 | TRBJ2-1 | TRBV27 | TGTGCCAGCAGTTTATATGCCGGGACAGGGGTAAATGAGCAGTTCTTC | CASSLYAGTGVNEQFF
- | - | TRBJ1-6 | TRBV7-2 | TGTGCCAGCAGCTTAGCACAGGCAGGGCCCAATTCACCCCTCCACTTT | CASSLAQAGPNSPLHF
once | - | TRBJ1-2 | TRBV29-1 | TGCAGCGCCCGCATGGGAGACTATGGCTACACCTTC | CSARMGDYGYTF
- | TRBD1 | TRBJ1-2 | TRBV5-4 | TGTGCCAGCAGCTTGGGTCCAATAGACAGGGAGAATGGCTACACCTTC | CASSLGPIDRENGYTF
- | - | TRBJ1-4 | TRBV5-4 | TGTGCCAGCAGCTTGGAACGTGGGGGGAATGAAAAACTGTTTTTT | CASSLERGGNEKLFF
- | TRBD1 | TRBJ2-1 | TRBV9 | TGTGCCAGCAGCGCAGGGGGAGCGTCCTACAATGAGCAGTTCTTC | CASSAGGASYNEQFF